These 9 T cell receptor beta chains were sequenced from one sample in a study of Graves' ophthalmopathy and Graves' hyperthyroidism. RNA transcripts served as template for amplifying TCR beta CDR3 sequences. First-round RT-PCR with HTBI primers preceded a second-round multiplex PCR. TCRdb recomputed calls from the multiplex PCR reads with MiXCR, one row per CDR3 protein. The top ten hold approximately 5.5% of the sample, which has about 180,000 distinct CDR3 sequences, roughly 37% seen once. Sequences were obtained from peripheral blood. Receptors were obtained from a woman in her thirties or forties with Graves' ophthalmopathy.

This clonotype is a singleton in its sample. V and J are TRBV20-1 and TRBJ1-2, with TRBD1 identical over 7 bases. V gave up 4 bases and J gave up 3 bases; unmatched junction bases: 8. This CDR3 spans 14 amino acids. Germline values: CDR1 DFQATT, CDR2 SNEGSKA (reference sequence). The CDR3 DNA reads as TGCAGTGCTACCGGGACAGAGATATACTATGGCTACACCTTC. This gives the protein CSATGTEIYYGYTF.

The gene calls are TRBV6-1 and TRBJ1-1; D is possibly TRBD1 (6 bases). From germline, CDR1 is MNHNS and CDR2 SASEGT. There are 13 residues in the CDR3. V lost 5 bases, J lost 6 bases, and 13 bases lay in between. The CDR3 loop reads CASSTGQFAEAFF. CDR3 DNA sequence: TGTGCCAGCAGTACCGGACAGTTCGCTGAAGCTTTCTTT.

In its sample, this clonotype was seen a few times. The chain joins TRBV6-2 or TRBV6-3 to TRBJ2-7; 7 nucleotides line up with TRBD2. This CDR3 spans 15 amino acids. Trimming took 2 bases from V and 7 from J; bases not matched to a gene: 11. Germline values: CDR1 MNHEY, CDR2 SVGEGT. Here the CDR3 reads CASSYPSSGRREQYF. The CDR3 DNA reads as TGTGCCAGCAGTTACCCTTCTAGCGGCAGGCGAGAGCAGTACTTC.

This clonotype was seen at least ten times. The gene calls are TRBV10-3 and TRBJ1-1; D remains ambiguous. Trimming removed 2 bases at V and 0 bases at J, with 4 bases between. The CDR3 sequence is 13 residues long. Germline assignment: CDR1 ENHRY and CDR2 SYGVKD. DNA of the CDR3: TGTGCCATCAGTGAGCTGGTGAACACTGAAGCTTTCTTT. Amino acid sequence: CAISELVNTEAFF.

In this sample, this clonotype turned up many times. The genes are TRBV6-2 or TRBV6-3 and TRBJ1-5; D unclear. CDR1 is MNHEY and CDR2 is SVGEGT in the germline V gene. The CDR3 covers 13 residues. Trimming removed 5 bases from V and 0 bases from J, with 5 bases in between. CDR3 residues: CASSTFSNQPQHF. The DNA of the CDR3 is TGTGCCAGCAGTACTTTTAGCAATCAGCCCCAGCATTTT.

This sequence joins TRBV7-3 and TRBJ2-5; D not certain. The CDR3 covers 15 residues. Germline assignment: CDR1 SGHTA and CDR2 FQGTGA. Trimming took off 5 bases at V and 0 bases at J, with 13 bases between the two ends. The CDR3 sequence: CASSPYAGDQETQYF. CDR3 nucleotides: TGTGCCAGCAGCCCATACGCTGGGGACCAAGAGACCCAGTACTTC.

This clonotype was counted at least ten times. The chain combines TRBV6-1 with TRBJ2-7; D perhaps matches TRBD2 (7 bases). The CDR3 spans 14 residues. Germline loops: CDR1 MNHNS, CDR2 SASEGT. Trimming cost V 10 bases and J 2 bases, with 18 bases left between them. The CDR3 sequence is CATREERDTYEQYF. The CDR3 DNA sequence: TGTGCCACCAGGGAGGAGCGGGACACCTACGAGCAGTACTTC.

The DNA of the CDR3 is TGTGCCAGCAGTCCTAAGACAGGAGTGATGAACACTGAAGCTTTCTTT. Translation: CASSPKTGVMNTEAFF. The genes are TRBV6-2 or TRBV6-3 and TRBJ1-1, with a weak D call TRBD1 (6 bases). V lost 5 bases, J lost 0 bases, and 16 bases lay in between. The CDR3 runs to 16 residues. CDR1 MNHEY and CDR2 SVGEGT come from the germline V gene.

This clonotype showed up just a few times. The chain links TRBV12-3 or TRBV12-4 to TRBJ2-5; a possible D gene is TRBD2 (6 bases). The germline V and J ends were trimmed by 1 base and 7 bases, with 19 bases remaining between them. The CDR3 has 16 amino acids. CDR3 sequence: CASSLGTGGALVTQYF. CDR3 DNA: TGTGCCAGCAGTTTAGGTACCGGAGGGGCTTTGGTGACCCAGTACTTC.